What follows are 12 T cell receptor beta chains derived from one specimen sequenced in a study of long-term antiretroviral therapy in people with HIV. Researchers report immunoSEQ v3.0 was run at survey level. Assay: immunoSEQ multiplex PCR; the TCRdb copy retains only in-frame clones and omits some. The sample includes 45,000 or so clones, about 95% of them seen just once. Source: unsorted PBMCs, taken approximately 9.1 years after starting antiretroviral therapy. The receptors were sampled from a man between 25 and 39 years old with HIV.

The rearrangement links TRBV7-3 to TRBJ1-2, with D perhaps matching TRBD1 (6 bases). The V end lost 4 bases, the J end lost 8 bases, and 23 bases lay between the germline ends. The germline gives CDR1 SGHTA, CDR2 FQGTGA. CDR3 length: 16 amino acids. CDR3 loop: CASSSSILSGADGYTF. CDR3 coding DNA: TGTGCCAGCAGCTCATCTATTTTATCGGGGGCGGACGGCTACACCTTC.

This chain connects TRBV30 to TRBJ2-5; no definite D call. Between the trimmed V and J ends, which lost 3 bases and 4 bases, there was a span of 21 bases. Germline V gene lookup returns CDR1 GTSNPN and CDR2 SVGIG (reference sequence). This CDR3 comprises 16 residues. The CDR3 nucleotides read TGTGCCTGGAGGGACCCGCTCCAACCTTCTCGAGAGACCCAGTACTTC. It codes for CAWRDPLQPSRETQYF.

The chain has TRBV11-2 and TRBJ2-5; no firm D call. This CDR3 is 15 amino acids long. Germline V lookup: CDR1 SGHAT, CDR2 FQNNGV. V dropped 4 bases and J dropped 1 base, with 13 bases sitting between them. DNA for the CDR3: TGTGCCAGCAGCTCCCCCGTTTCCGCCCAAGAGACCCAGTACTTC. This sequence encodes CASSSPVSAQETQYF.

V gene TRBV2 combines with J gene TRBJ2-5; no firm D call. Germline assignment: CDR1 SNHLY and CDR2 FYNNEI. With 1 base removed from V and 5 bases from J, the gap between germline ends came to 8 bases. This CDR3 comprises 13 residues. The DNA of the CDR3 is TGTGCCAGCAGTGAAGGTAATCCGGAGACCCAGTACTTC. It specifies CASSEGNPETQYF. The full variable domain, its missing parts supplied by reference TRBV2 and TRBJ2-5, is EPEVTQTPSHQVTQMGQEVILRCVPISNHLYFYWYRQILGQKVEFLVSFYNNEISEKSEIFDDQFSVERPDGSNFTLKIRSTKLEDSAMYFCASSEGNPETQYFGPGTRLLVL.

As regards this clone: One end of the junction fails to match germline, which may point to a read error. V usage is TRBV25-1 and J usage is TRBJ1-1; a possible D gene is TRBD1 (5 bases). The CDR3 spans 11 residues. The germline CDR1 and CDR2 sequences are MGHDK and SYGVNS. The CDR3 DNA follows: TGTGCCAGCGGTGACAGCTCCGTAGCTTTCTTT. Translated, it gives CASGDSSVAFF.

A few counts support this clone. This rearrangement joins TRBV7-6 to TRBJ2-1; D may match TRBD1 or TRBD2 (5 bases each). The CDR3 has 17 residues. Deletions cut 4 bases from V and 0 bases from J, with 16 bases between. The germline gives CDR1 SGHVS, CDR2 FNYEAQ. The CDR3 DNA follows: TGTGCCAGCAGCTCATCCGGGACGTCGAGCTCCTACAATGAGCAGTTCTTC. As protein: CASSSSGTSSSYNEQFF. The entire variable domain, with the rest obtained from reference TRBV7-6 and TRBJ2-1, is as follows: GAGVSQSPRYKVTKRGQDVALRCDPISGHVSLYWYRQALGQGPEFLTYFNYEAQQDKSGLPNDRFSAERPEGSISTLTIQRTEQRDSAMYRCASSSSGTSSSYNEQFFGPGTRLTVL.

This sequence joins TRBV9 and TRBJ2-5; D possibly corresponds to TRBD1 (5 bases). Germline V CDR1 and CDR2: SGDLS, YYNGEE. The V end was cut by 3 bases, the J end by 5 bases, with 14 bases between. The CDR3 sequence is 14 residues long. The chain's CDR3 is CASSGIGVAETQYF. The CDR3 region has the DNA TGTGCCAGCAGCGGTATAGGGGTTGCGGAGACCCAGTACTTC.

The chain employs TRBV21-1 and TRBJ1-5; the D call TRBD1 from the table was never checked on the DNA. TRBV21-1 is assigned pseudogene status. CDR3 size: 20 residues. CDR3 protein: CASSNQGWGDREWSNQPQHF. In DNA, the CDR3 is TGTGCCAGCAGCAATCAGGGATGGGGTGACAGGGAGTGGTCAAATCAGCCCCAGCATTTT.

The rearrangement links TRBV7-6 to TRBJ2-3, with D possibly matching TRBD2 (6 bases). Germline loops: CDR1 SGHVS, CDR2 FNYEAQ. This CDR3 contains 13 residues. Trimming cost V 5 bases and J 5 bases, with 11 bases left between them. DNA for the CDR3: TGTGCCAGCAGCGCCGGGACTCTAGATACGCAGTATTTT. This codes for CASSAGTLDTQYF.

The chain recombines TRBV6-5 with TRBJ2-2, with TRBD2 matching over 11 bases. The CDR3 spans 15 residues. V was pared by 6 bases and J by 4 bases, with 4 bases of the junction left unmatched. CDR1 is MNHEY, CDR2 SVGAGI, per germline. The CDR3 loop reads CASSIAGGPTGELFF. The CDR3 nucleotides are TGTGCCAGCAGCATAGCGGGGGGGCCCACCGGGGAGCTGTTTTTT.

This clone was counted a single time. V is TRBV5-1 and J is TRBJ1-1; D remains ambiguous. The length of the CDR3 is 12 residues. Looked up from germline, CDR1 is SGHRS and CDR2 is YFSETQ. V lost 1 base and J 7 bases, leaving 8 bases between the germline ends. This CDR3 is CASSLLDGEAFF. The CDR3 nucleotides are TGCGCCAGCAGCTTGCTTGACGGTGAAGCTTTCTTT.

CDR3 in amino acids: CASSSGGGNGYTF. The CDR3 DNA sequence: TGTGCCAGCAGTTCTGGAGGGGGCAATGGCTACACCTTC. The V call is TRBV27, the J call TRBJ1-2; 7 bases match TRBD1. Germline loops: CDR1 MNHEY, CDR2 SMNVEV (reference sequence). This CDR3 has 13 amino acids. The trim removed 4 bases at V and 6 bases at J, leaving 5 bases unmatched.